This T cell receptor beta chain was documented in a study of CD8+ T cells in alopecia areata. The germline V gene encodes CDR1 SEHNR and CDR2 FQNEAQ (reference sequence). The CDR3 consists of 17 residues. Sequencing templates came from extracted RNA that was reverse transcribed into cDNA. This table comes from immunoSEQ multiplex PCR, and its TCRdb copy is limited to in-frame clones, with some not included. This table has about 56,000 clones, around 96% appearing once. Study-wide findings and caveats: TCRs were shared less clearly across patients than in mice, possibly for HLA-related reasons.

In the case of this clone: What it recognizes is unknown. One junction end disagrees with the germline gene, perhaps due to a read error.

Sequenced material: CD8+ T cells sorted from blood, taken at week 0. This clonotype originated in a human donor with alopecia areata. The rearrangement links TRBV7-9 to TRBJ2-2; 11 bases match TRBD2. CDR3 region: CASSQVASGGSTGELFF. CDR3 nucleotide sequence: TGCGCCAGCAGCCAAGTGGCTAGCGGGGGGTCCACCGGGGAGCTGTTTTTT.